The 32 T cell receptor beta chains given below trace back to one sample, sequenced in a study of prognosis after radiotherapy for stage I lung cancer. Genomic DNA yielded TCR beta CDR3, amplified by two-round multiplex PCR. Every TRBV and TRBJ gene had its own specific primer in first-round PCR. TCRdb recomputed calls from the multiplex PCR reads with MiXCR, one row per CDR3 protein. The table shows about 19,000 distinct CDR3 sequences, with over 45% occurring only once. This specimen consisted of PBMCs, obtained before or after stereotactic body radiation therapy (not recorded which). These receptors originate from a donor of 50 years or more with non-small cell lung cancer.

Details on this clonotype: One base separates it from a far larger clone, so it is likely a read error. V and J are TRBV6-4 and TRBJ1-5; 8 nucleotides agree with TRBD1. V trimming: 5 bases; J trimming: 10 bases; junction bases outside the gene matches: 10. The CDR3 totals 14 residues. Germline lookup yields CDR1 MRHNA and CDR2 SNTAGT. CDR3 residues: CASSLRQGNHPQHF. The CDR3 DNA is TGTGCCAGCAGTTTAAGACAGGGGAACCATCCCCAGCATTTT.

With respect to this clonotype: A single base separates this from a much larger clone, so it may be a read error. The genes are TRBV29-1 and TRBJ2-3; perhaps D is TRBD1 or TRBD2 (6 bases each). CDR3 length: 13 amino acids. Germline V gene sequence: CDR1 SQVTM, CDR2 ANQGSEA. V lost 6 bases and J lost 3, with 13 bases in between. The CDR3 sequence is CSVPKGGTDTQYF. CDR3 coding DNA: TGCAGCGTGCCGAAGGGGGGAACAGATACGCAGTATTTT.

The V call is TRBV6-1, the J call TRBJ2-7, with 11 bases that match TRBD1. V trimming: 7 bases; J trimming: 0 bases; junction bases outside the gene matches: 5. Germline CDR1 is MNHNS and CDR2 is SASEGT. The CDR3 sequence is 15 residues long. The CDR3, as DNA: TGTGCCAGCAATACCGGGACAGGGGGCTCCTACGAGCAGTACTTC. It codes for CASNTGTGGSYEQYF.

The CDR3 DNA sequence: TGCGCCAGCAGCGACGGGGGGGGGAGTGCCAATGAGCAGTTCTTC. Translation gives CASSDGGGSANEQFF. The V and J genes are TRBV5-1 and TRBJ2-1, with 8 bases matching TRBD2. Germline CDR1 reads SGHRS; CDR2 reads YFSETQ. After removal of 4 bases from V and 6 bases from J, the junction contained 9 bases not matched to a gene. The CDR3 consists of 15 residues.

The chain carries TRBV7-2 and TRBJ1-6, with 9 bases aligning to TRBD1. J lost 6 bases, V lost 4 bases, and 4 bases had no gene match. The CDR3 runs to 15 residues. Germline assignment: CDR1 SGHTA and CDR2 FQGNSA. In DNA, the CDR3 is TGTGCCAGCAGCTCCCACAGGGGGCTTAATTCACCCCTCCACTTT. It yields the protein CASSSHRGLNSPLHF.

This clonotype is labeled as medium-sized. The genes are TRBV6-1 and TRBJ2-7; 7 bases fit TRBD1. V shed 5 bases, J shed 3 bases, and the junction held 4 bases outside the gene matches. Germline V gives CDR1 MNHNS, CDR2 SASEGT. The CDR3 extends over 13 amino acids. CDR3 amino acids: CASSRDRFYEQYF. The CDR3 region has the DNA TGTGCCAGCAGTCGGGACAGATTCTACGAGCAGTACTTC.

With regard to this clonotype: An end of the junction does not agree with germline; a read error may underlie this. V and J are TRBV20-1 and TRBJ2-7; TRBD1 agrees at 8 bases. This CDR3 has 12 residues. CDR1 and CDR2 (germline): DFQATT, SNEGSKA (reference sequence). The CDR3, as DNA: TGCAGTGTAGGGGGACAGGTGGATGAGCGGTACTTC. This translates into CSVGGQVDERYF.

Concerning this clonotype itself: At one boundary the junction diverges from the germline segment, which might be a read error. The chain couples TRBV7-2 to TRBJ2-1, with a weak D call TRBD2 (6 bases). In germline, CDR1 is SGHTA, CDR2 FQGNSA. The CDR3 runs 13 residues. CDR3 region: CASSPWEDNEQFF. The CDR3 coding sequence is TGCGCCAGCAGCCCCTGGGAGGACAATGAGCAGTTCTTC.

In its sample, this clonotype ranks as medium-sized. This sequence joins TRBV12-3 or TRBV12-4 and TRBJ2-1, with 12 nucleotides matching TRBD2. Trimming cost V 5 bases and J 0 bases; bases outside gene matches: 2. This CDR3 has 16 residues. Here the CDR3 reads CASSGLAGSSYNEQFF. Here the CDR3 DNA reads TGTGCCAGCAGTGGACTAGCGGGAAGCTCCTACAATGAGCAGTTCTTC.

Concerning this clonotype itself: A far larger clone is off by one base, so a read error is likely. This chain joins TRBV6-4 and TRBJ2-1; TRBD2 matches 13 bases. Germline CDR1 MRHNA, CDR2 SNTAGT. CDR3 length: 17 residues. V lost 8 bases and J lost 12; bases outside the gene matches: 19. The CDR3 DNA sequence: TGTGCCAGCGGCCAATCTGGGACTAGCGGGACTCTAAGGTGGCAGTTCTTC. Its protein product is CASGQSGTSGTLRWQFF.

The chain couples TRBV2 to TRBJ1-5; D is unclear. Germline V lookup: CDR1 SNHLY, CDR2 FYNNEI. The V and J ends lost 2 bases and 3 bases respectively, with 5 bases between them. The CDR3 is 13 amino acids. The CDR3 is CASSEQVNQPQHF. The DNA for the CDR3 is TGTGCCAGCAGTGAACAGGTCAATCAGCCCCAGCATTTT.

Worth noting for this clonotype: A far bigger clonotype differs at one base, so this is likely a read error. The chain carries TRBV6-4 and TRBJ2-3; TRBD1 is a possible D gene (5 bases). V was cut by 6 bases and J by 2 bases, with 24 bases left in between. The CDR3 runs to 18 residues. The germline V gene has CDR1 MRHNA and CDR2 SNTAGT. The CDR3 DNA reads TGTGCCAGCAGGACTCCAGACTCAGGGTCCCTACTCACAGATACGCAGTATTTT. This translates into CASRTPDSGSLLTDTQYF.

This clonotype was seen many times. The genes are TRBV28 and TRBJ2-3; the D gene is possibly TRBD2 (6 bases). CDR1 and CDR2 (germline): MDHEN, SYDVKM. This CDR3 spans 14 amino acids. Trimming pared 8 bases from V and 1 base from J, leaving 13 bases between. CDR3 amino acids: CASPPSSGTDTQYF. The CDR3 bases are TGTGCCAGCCCGCCTTCTAGCGGCACAGATACGCAGTATTTT.

This clonotype has a count of ten or more. The chain couples TRBV4-2 to TRBJ2-1; 7 bases agree with TRBD1. The V gene end was trimmed by 6 bases and the J gene end by 0 bases; junction bases not matched to a gene: 2. Germline CDR1 reads LGHNA; CDR2 reads YNFKEQ. The CDR3 sequence is 14 residues long. DNA of the CDR3: TGTGCCAGCAGTGGGACAGACTCCTACAATGAGCAGTTCTTC. Amino acids: CASSGTDSYNEQFF.

The genes are TRBV3-1 and TRBJ1-2; D remains unclear. Germline V lookup: CDR1 LGHDT, CDR2 YNNKEL (reference sequence). Deletions cut 2 bases from V and 7 bases from J, with 8 bases between. This CDR3 comprises 12 residues. The CDR3 protein is CASSQNQRGYTF. The CDR3 DNA reads TGTGCCAGCAGCCAAAATCAGCGTGGCTACACCTTC.

By share, this clonotype ranks as medium-sized (0.01 to 0.1%). CDR3 coding DNA: TGTGCCAGCAGCCAAAGGACAACCATGAACACTGAAGCTTTCTTT. Encoded protein: CASSQRTTMNTEAFF. The gene calls are TRBV28 and TRBJ1-1, with TRBD1 as a possible D gene (5 bases). Between the trimmed V and J ends, which lost 6 bases and 0 bases, there was a span of 14 bases. This CDR3 is built from 15 residues. CDR1 is MDHEN and CDR2 is SYDVKM in the germline V gene.

This clonotype was observed at least ten times. The junction shows a germline mismatch at one end, possibly a read error. The gene calls are TRBV7-7 and TRBJ2-1, with D maybe TRBD2 (5 bases). This CDR3 contains 16 residues. CDR1 is SSHAT, CDR2 FNYEAQ, per germline (reference sequence). The DNA of the CDR3 is TGTGCTAGCAGCTTAAGGTCGGGGAGCTCCTACAATGAGCAGTTCTTC. It is translated as CASSLRSGSSYNEQFF.

The sample holds many counts of this clonotype. The chain joins TRBV28 to TRBJ2-2; 12 bases match TRBD2. Germline-derived CDR1 and CDR2 are MDHEN and SYDVKM. V shed 2 bases, J shed 6 bases, and the junction held 4 bases outside the gene matches. The CDR3 has 16 amino acids. CDR3 sequence: CASSLRASGRAGELFF. The CDR3 region has the DNA TGTGCCAGCAGTTTAAGGGCTAGCGGGAGGGCCGGGGAGCTGTTTTTT. Filled out from reference TRBV28 and TRBJ2-2, the complete variable domain reads DVKVTQSSRYLVKRTGEKVFLECVQDMDHENMFWYRQDPGLGLRLIYFSYDVKMKEKGDIPEGYSVSREKKERFSLILESASTNQTSMYLCASSLRASGRAGELFFGEGSRLTVL.

This chain connects TRBV7-8 to TRBJ2-7; no clear D. The V end lost 0 bases, the J end lost 4 bases, and 13 bases lay between the germline ends. CDR1 SGHVS and CDR2 FQNEAQ come from the germline V gene. This CDR3 region has 15 residues. The CDR3 protein is CASSLAFGPRYEQYF. CDR3 DNA: TGTGCCAGCAGCTTAGCGTTCGGCCCTCGGTACGAGCAGTACTTC.

This clonotype was seen many times. The CDR3 DNA reads TGTGCCAGCAGCTTATCTTTCGGGAGGGGGGGGCGAGATACGCAGTATTTT. Protein product: CASSLSFGRGGRDTQYF. The chain recombines TRBV11-3 with TRBJ2-3; 8 bases agree with TRBD2. CDR1 is SGHNT, CDR2 YENEEA, per germline. The ends lost 2 bases at V and 5 bases at J; junction bases unmatched: 12. This CDR3 spans 17 amino acids. Using reference TRBV11-3 and TRBJ2-3 for the parts outside the CDR3, the full variable domain is EAGVVQSPRYKIIEKKQPVAFWCNPISGHNTLYWYLQNLGQGPELLIRYENEEAVDDSQLPKDRFSAERLKGVDSTLKIQPAELGDSAVYLCASSLSFGRGGRDTQYFGPGTRLTVL.

The chain joins TRBV28 to TRBJ1-2; possible D gene TRBD1, 5 bases. The ends were cut back, 5 bases at V and 8 bases at J, with 9 bases in the middle. CDR3 length equals 11 residues. CDR1 is MDHEN and CDR2 is SYDVKM in the germline V gene. Written as DNA, the CDR3 is TGTGCCAGCAGTCCTAGGGGCGGCTACACCTTC. Amino acids: CASSPRGGYTF.

The V and J genes are TRBV30 and TRBJ1-6; D is possibly TRBD1 (5 bases). Germline CDR1 reads GTSNPN; CDR2 reads SVGIG (reference sequence). CDR3 length equals 13 residues. V lost 3 bases and J lost 4, with 7 bases in between. Here the CDR3 reads CAWRGDYNSPLHF. DNA for the CDR3: TGTGCCTGGAGGGGGGATTATAATTCACCCCTCCACTTT. Using reference TRBV30 and TRBJ1-6 for the parts outside the CDR3, the full variable domain is SQTIHQWPATLVQPVGSPLSLECTVEGTSNPNLYWYRQAAGRGLQLLFYSVGIGQISSEVPQNLSASRPQDRQFILSSKKLLLSDSGFYLCAWRGDYNSPLHFGNGTRLTVT.

As concerns this clonotype: One base away lies a much larger clone, so this may be a sequencing read error. The J gene is TRBJ1-1, the V gene TRBV7-8; TRBD1 matches at 10 bases. CDR3 length equals 18 residues. CDR1 and CDR2 (germline): SGHVS, FQNEAQ. CDR3 region: CASSSFIPGTGVNTEVFF. CDR3 nucleotides: TGTGCCAGCAGCTCATTTATTCCGGGGACAGGGGTGAACACTGAAGTTTTCTTT.

The chain employs TRBV27 and TRBJ2-2; D possibly corresponds to TRBD1 (5 bases). Germline V gene lookup returns CDR1 MNHEY and CDR2 SMNVEV (reference sequence). V was trimmed by 2 bases and J by 6 bases, leaving 13 bases between them. CDR3 length equals 15 residues. CDR3 in amino acids: CASSLVGGAPGELFF. CDR3 nucleotide sequence: TGTGCCAGCAGTTTAGTAGGTGGGGCCCCCGGGGAGCTGTTTTTT.

By sample fraction, this clonotype is medium-sized. V gene TRBV6-1 combines with J gene TRBJ2-7, with TRBD2 as a possible D gene (6 bases). Deletions cut 7 bases from V and 3 bases from J, with 19 bases between. CDR1 and CDR2 from the germline V gene are MNHNS and SASEGT. CDR3 length: 15 amino acids. Here the CDR3 DNA reads TGTGCCAGCAACTTACGAAGGACGGGACTCTACGAGCAGTACTTC. The encoded protein is CASNLRRTGLYEQYF.

With regard to this clonotype: This may be a read error: a much more frequent sequence differs by one nucleotide. This chain uses TRBV10-3 with TRBJ2-3; D possibly corresponds to TRBD2 (6 bases). The CDR3 extends over 14 amino acids. Trimming shortened V by 8 bases and J by 7 bases, and 19 bases separated the two germline ends. The germline V gene has CDR1 ENHRY and CDR2 SYGVKD. CDR3 in DNA: TGTGCCATCGCGGCTAGCGTTCAATCATATACGCAGTATTTT. Encoded protein: CAIAASVQSYTQYF.

Concerning this clonotype: Given a far larger clone just one base away, this is likely a sequencing read error. The chain uses TRBV7-9 and TRBJ2-7; D is perhaps TRBD2 (6 bases). The CDR3 loop spans 14 amino acids. Germline CDR1 is SEHNR and CDR2 is FQNEAQ (reference sequence). The CDR3 is CASSLYGTGDERYF. DNA for the CDR3: TGTGCCAGCAGCTTATACGGGACTGGGGACGAGCGGTACTTC.

This clonotype showed up just once. The chain links TRBV30 to TRBJ2-3; 9 positions agree with TRBD2. Trimming took 0 bases from V and 14 from J; bases not matched to a gene: 12. Per the germline V gene, CDR1 is GTSNPN and CDR2 is SVGIG (reference sequence). The length of the CDR3 is 14 residues. The DNA for the CDR3 is TGTGCCTGGAGTGTCGGGCTAGCGGGACTTTCGGGGTATTTT. Its protein product is CAWSVGLAGLSGYF.

The chain carries TRBV6-1 and TRBJ2-3; D possibly matches TRBD1 or TRBD2 (7 bases each). The germline CDR1 and CDR2 sequences are MNHNS and SASEGT. V shed 6 bases and J shed 7 bases, with 20 bases lying between them. The CDR3 is 15 residues long. The CDR3 here is CASRRQGEGVYTQYF. The DNA of the CDR3 is TGTGCCAGCAGGCGTCAGGGGGAGGGTGTATATACGCAGTATTTT.

The CDR3 here is CASRGQGARDTEAFF. CDR3 coding DNA: TGTGCCAGCAGAGGACAGGGGGCGCGGGACACTGAAGCTTTCTTT. The chain is built from TRBV27 and TRBJ1-1, with TRBD1 identical over 11 bases. Germline CDR1 is MNHEY and CDR2 is SMNVEV (reference sequence). With V trimmed by 6 bases and J by 3 bases, 6 bases remained unmatched. The CDR3 is made up of 15 amino acids.

By its share, this clonotype is medium-sized (0.01 to 0.1%). V is TRBV6-1 and J is TRBJ2-7; D gene uncertain. The CDR3 contains 12 residues. CDR1 and CDR2 (germline): MNHNS, SASEGT. V dropped 8 bases and J dropped 3 bases, with 11 bases sitting between them. CDR3 nucleotide sequence: TGTGCCAGCGGGCGGACGAGCTACGAGCAGTACTTC. Amino acid sequence: CASGRTSYEQYF.

Relative to its sample, this clonotype is medium-sized. This sequence joins TRBV19 and TRBJ1-5, with D possibly matching TRBD1 (6 bases). V gave up 5 bases and J gave up 6 bases, with 20 bases separating them. Germline lookup yields CDR1 LNHDA and CDR2 SQIVND (reference sequence). The CDR3 runs to 16 residues. CDR3 amino acids: CASSVSGTPGSQPQHF. The CDR3 DNA reads TGTGCCAGTAGTGTATCCGGGACACCCGGGAGTCAGCCCCAGCATTTT.